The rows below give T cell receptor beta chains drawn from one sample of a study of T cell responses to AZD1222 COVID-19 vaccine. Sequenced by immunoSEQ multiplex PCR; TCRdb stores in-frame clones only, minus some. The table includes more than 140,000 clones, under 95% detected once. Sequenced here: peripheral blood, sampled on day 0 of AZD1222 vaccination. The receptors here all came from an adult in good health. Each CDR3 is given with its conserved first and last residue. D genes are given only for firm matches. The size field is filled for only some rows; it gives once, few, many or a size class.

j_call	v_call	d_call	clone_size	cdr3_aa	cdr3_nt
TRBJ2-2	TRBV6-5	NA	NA	CASRGELNTGELFF	TGTGCCAGTAGAGGCGAGTTGAACACCGGGGAGCTGTTTTTT
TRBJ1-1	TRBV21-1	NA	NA	CASSKRGVEGQSEAFF	TGTGCCAGCAGCAAAAGGGGAGTGGAGGGACAGTCTGAAGCTTTCTTT
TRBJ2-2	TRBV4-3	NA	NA	CASSQDYRAGELFF	TGCGCCAGCAGCCAAGATTACCGGGCCGGGGAGCTGTTTTTT
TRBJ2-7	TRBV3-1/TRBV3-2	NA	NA	CASSQEVFGSEQYF	TGTGCCAGCAGCCAAGAAGTGTTCGGGAGCGAGCAGTACTTC
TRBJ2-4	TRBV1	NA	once	CTSSWTSGAAKNIQYF	TGCACCAGCAGCTGGACTAGCGGGGCGGCCAAAAACATTCAGTACTTC
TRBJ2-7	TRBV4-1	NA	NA	CASSQGGGEQYEQYF	TGCGCCAGCAGCCAAGGAGGGGGAGAACAATACGAGCAGTACTTC
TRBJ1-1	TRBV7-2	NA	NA	CASSLTGVEAFF	TGTGCCAGCAGCTTAACAGGAGTCGAAGCTTTCTTT
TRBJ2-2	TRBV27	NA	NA	CASRDYLIGELFF	TGTGCCAGCAGGGACTACCTGATCGGGGAGCTGTTTTTT
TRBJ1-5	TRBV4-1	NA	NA	CASSRYFVGGFDQPQHF	TGCGCCAGCAGCCGCTACTTCGTGGGGGGGTTTGATCAGCCCCAGCATTTT
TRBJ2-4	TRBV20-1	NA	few	CSASVGGKNIQYF	TGCAGTGCTAGTGTTGGCGGGAAAAACATTCAGTACTTC
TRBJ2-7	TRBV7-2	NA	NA	CASSLGQLETYEQYF	TGTGCCAGCAGCTTGGGTCAGCTGGAAACCTACGAGCAGTACTTC
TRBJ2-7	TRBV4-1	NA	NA	CASSQERRMGGEQYF	TGCGCCAGCAGCCAAGAAAGGCGGATGGGAGGCGAGCAGTACTTC
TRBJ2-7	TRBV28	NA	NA	CASSLGTSPYEQYF	TGTGCCAGCAGTTTGGGAACAAGTCCCTACGAGCAGTACTTC
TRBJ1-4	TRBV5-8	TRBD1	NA	CASSPGQGDEKLFF	TGTGCCAGCAGCCCCGGACAGGGGGATGAAAAACTGTTTTTT
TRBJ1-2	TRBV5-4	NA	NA	CASSLGANYGYTF	TGTGCCAGCAGCTTGGGGGCTAACTATGGCTACACCTTC
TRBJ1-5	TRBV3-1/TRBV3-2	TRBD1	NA	CASSTSPGTGGGQPQHF	TGTGCCAGCAGCACGAGCCCCGGGACAGGGGGCGGTCAGCCCCAGCATTTT
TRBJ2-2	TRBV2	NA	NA	CATTGGADAGELFF	TGTGCCACTACTGGCGGGGCGGACGCCGGGGAGCTGTTTTTT
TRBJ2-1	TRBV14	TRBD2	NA	CASSSGRRNYEQFF	TGTGCCAGCAGTAGCGGGAGGCGCAACTATGAGCAGTTCTTC
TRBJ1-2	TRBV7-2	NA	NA	CASSSNTANYGYTF	TGTGCCAGCAGCTCCAACACAGCAAACTATGGCTACACCTTC
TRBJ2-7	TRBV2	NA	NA	CASRGQYEQYF	TGTGCCAGCAGGGGGCAGTACGAGCAGTACTTC
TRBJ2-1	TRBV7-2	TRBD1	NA	CASSLAEDSGTGGLNSYNEQFF	TGTGCCAGCAGCTTAGCGGAAGATTCGGGGACAGGGGGACTCAATTCCTACAATGAGCAGTTCTTC
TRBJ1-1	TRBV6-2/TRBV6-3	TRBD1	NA	CASSRARDRDFEAFF	TGTGCCAGCAGCCGGGCCCGGGACAGGGACTTTGAAGCTTTCTTT
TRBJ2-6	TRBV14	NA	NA	CASSQHVSGANVLTF	TGTGCCAGCAGCCAGCACGTCTCTGGGGCCAACGTCCTGACTTTC
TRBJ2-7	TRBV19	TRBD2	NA	CASSIEGTSGSTSWEQYF	TGTGCCAGTAGTATAGAGGGGACTAGCGGGAGTACCTCATGGGAGCAGTACTTC
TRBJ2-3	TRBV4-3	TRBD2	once	CASSPWTSGSDTQYF	TGCGCCAGCAGCCCTTGGACTAGCGGGAGCGATACGCAGTATTTT